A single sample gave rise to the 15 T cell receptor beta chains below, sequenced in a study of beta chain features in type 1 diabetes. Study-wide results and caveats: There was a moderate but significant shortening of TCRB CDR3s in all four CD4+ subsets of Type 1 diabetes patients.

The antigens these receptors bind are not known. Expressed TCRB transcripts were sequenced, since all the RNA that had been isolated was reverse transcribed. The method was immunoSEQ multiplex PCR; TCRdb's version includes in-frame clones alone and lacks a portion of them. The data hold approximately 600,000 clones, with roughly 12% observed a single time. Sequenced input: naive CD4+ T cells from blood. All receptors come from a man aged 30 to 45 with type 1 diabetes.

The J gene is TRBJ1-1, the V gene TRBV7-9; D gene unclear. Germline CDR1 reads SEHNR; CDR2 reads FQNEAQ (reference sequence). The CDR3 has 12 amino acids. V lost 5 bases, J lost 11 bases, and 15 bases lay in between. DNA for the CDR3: TGTGCCAGCAGCGGGATATCCAGCGGGGCTTTCTTT. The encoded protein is CASSGISSGAFF.

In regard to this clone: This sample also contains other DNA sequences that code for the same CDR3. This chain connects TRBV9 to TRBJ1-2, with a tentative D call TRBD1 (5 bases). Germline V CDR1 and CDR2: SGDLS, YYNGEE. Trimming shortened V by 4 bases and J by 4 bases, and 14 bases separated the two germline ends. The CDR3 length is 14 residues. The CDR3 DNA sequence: TGTGCCAGCAGCCCCCAGGGTTCCTTCTATGGCTACACCTTC. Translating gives CASSPQGSFYGYTF.

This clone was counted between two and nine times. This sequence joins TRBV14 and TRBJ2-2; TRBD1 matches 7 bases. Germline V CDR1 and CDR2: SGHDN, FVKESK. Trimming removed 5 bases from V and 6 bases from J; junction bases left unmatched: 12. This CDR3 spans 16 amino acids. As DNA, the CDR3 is TGTGCCAGCAGCTCTCGAAGACAGGGTGGGGCCGGGGAGCTGTTTTTT. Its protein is CASSSRRQGGAGELFF.

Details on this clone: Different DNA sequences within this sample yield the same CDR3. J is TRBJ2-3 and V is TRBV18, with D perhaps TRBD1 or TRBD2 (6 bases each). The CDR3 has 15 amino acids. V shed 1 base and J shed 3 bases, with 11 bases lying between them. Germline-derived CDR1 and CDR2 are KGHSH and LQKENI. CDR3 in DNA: TGTGCCAGCTCACCACTGGGGGGCGGAACAGATACGCAGTATTTT. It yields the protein CASSPLGGGTDTQYF.

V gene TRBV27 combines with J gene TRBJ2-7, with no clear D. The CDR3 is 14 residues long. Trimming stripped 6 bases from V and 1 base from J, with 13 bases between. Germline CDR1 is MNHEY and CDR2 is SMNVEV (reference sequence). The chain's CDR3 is CASSSNRPSYEQYF. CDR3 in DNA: TGTGCCAGCAGCTCGAATAGGCCTTCCTACGAGCAGTACTTC.

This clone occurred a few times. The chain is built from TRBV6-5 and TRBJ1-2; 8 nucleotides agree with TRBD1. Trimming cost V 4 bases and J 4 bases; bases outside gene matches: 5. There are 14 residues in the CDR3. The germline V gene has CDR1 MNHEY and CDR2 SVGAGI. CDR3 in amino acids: CASSSQGAGYGYTF. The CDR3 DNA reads TGTGCCAGCAGTTCCCAGGGGGCTGGCTATGGCTACACCTTC.

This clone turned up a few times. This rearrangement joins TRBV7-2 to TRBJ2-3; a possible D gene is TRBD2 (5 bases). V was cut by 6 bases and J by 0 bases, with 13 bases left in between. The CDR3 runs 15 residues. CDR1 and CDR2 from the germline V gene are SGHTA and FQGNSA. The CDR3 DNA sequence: TGTGCCAGCAGGCTCCCCGGGATTAGCACAGATACGCAGTATTTT. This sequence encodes CASRLPGISTDTQYF.

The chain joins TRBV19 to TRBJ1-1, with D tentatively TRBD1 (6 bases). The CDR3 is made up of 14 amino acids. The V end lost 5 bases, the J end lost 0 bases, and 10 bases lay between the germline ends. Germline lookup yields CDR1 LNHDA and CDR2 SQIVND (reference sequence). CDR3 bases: TGTGCCAGTAGTTCGGGGGCCTTGAACACTGAAGCTTTCTTT. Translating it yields CASSSGALNTEAFF.

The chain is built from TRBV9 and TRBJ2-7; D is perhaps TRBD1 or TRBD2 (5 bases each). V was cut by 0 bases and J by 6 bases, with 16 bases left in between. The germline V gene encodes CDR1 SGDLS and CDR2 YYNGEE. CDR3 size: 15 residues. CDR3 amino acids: CASSVEAGRGGEQYF. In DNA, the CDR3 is TGTGCCAGCAGCGTAGAGGCAGGGCGTGGAGGCGAGCAGTACTTC.

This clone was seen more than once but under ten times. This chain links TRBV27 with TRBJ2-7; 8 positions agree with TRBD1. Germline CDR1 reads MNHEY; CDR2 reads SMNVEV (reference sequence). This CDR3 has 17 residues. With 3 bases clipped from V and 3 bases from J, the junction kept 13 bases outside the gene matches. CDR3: CASSLKGQEPRGYEQYF. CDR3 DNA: TGTGCCAGCAGTTTGAAGGGACAGGAGCCTCGAGGCTACGAGCAGTACTTC.

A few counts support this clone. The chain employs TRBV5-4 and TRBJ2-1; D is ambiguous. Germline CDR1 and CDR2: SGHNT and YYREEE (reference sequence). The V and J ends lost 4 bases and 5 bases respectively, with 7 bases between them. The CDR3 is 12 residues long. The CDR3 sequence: CASSQADNEQFF. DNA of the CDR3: TGTGCCAGCAGCCAAGCAGACAATGAGCAGTTCTTC.

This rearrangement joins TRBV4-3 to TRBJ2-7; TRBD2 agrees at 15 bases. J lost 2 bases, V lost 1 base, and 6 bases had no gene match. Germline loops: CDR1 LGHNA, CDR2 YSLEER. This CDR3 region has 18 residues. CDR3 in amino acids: CASSQGGTSGGTTYEQYF. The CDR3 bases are TGCGCCAGCAGCCAAGGCGGGACTAGCGGGGGGACAACCTACGAGCAGTACTTC.

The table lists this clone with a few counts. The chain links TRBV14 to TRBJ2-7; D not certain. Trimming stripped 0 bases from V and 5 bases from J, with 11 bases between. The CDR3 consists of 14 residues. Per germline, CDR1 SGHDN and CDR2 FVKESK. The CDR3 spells CASSQDASPHEQYF. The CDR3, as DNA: TGTGCCAGCAGCCAAGATGCTAGTCCCCACGAGCAGTACTTC.

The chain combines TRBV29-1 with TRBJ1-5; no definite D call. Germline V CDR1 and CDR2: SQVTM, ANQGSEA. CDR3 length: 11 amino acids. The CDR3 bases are TGCATCCTAAGGAGACCTCAGCCCCAGCATTTT. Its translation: CILRRPQPQHF.

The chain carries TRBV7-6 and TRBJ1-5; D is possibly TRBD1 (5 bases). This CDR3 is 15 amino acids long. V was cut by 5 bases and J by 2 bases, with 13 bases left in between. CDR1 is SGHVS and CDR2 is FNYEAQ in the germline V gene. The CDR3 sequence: CASSRLQGGNQPQHF. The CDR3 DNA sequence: TGTGCCAGCAGCCGTCTCCAGGGAGGCAATCAGCCCCAGCATTTT.